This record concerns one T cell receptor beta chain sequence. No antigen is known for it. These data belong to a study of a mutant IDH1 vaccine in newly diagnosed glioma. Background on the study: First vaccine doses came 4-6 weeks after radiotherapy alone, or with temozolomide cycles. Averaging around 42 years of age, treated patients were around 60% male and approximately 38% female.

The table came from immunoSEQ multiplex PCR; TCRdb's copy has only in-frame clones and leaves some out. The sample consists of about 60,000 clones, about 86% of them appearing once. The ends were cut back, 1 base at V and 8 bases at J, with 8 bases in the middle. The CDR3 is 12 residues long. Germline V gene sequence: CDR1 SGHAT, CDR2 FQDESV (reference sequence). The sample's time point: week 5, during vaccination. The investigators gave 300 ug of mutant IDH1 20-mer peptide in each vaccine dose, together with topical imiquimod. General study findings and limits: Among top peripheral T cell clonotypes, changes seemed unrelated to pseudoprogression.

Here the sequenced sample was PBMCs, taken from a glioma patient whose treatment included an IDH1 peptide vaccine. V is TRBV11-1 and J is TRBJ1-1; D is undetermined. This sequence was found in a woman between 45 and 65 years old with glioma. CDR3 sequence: CASSLEYGEAFF. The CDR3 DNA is TGTGCCAGCAGCTTAGAGTATGGAGAAGCTTTCTTT.